The rows below give T cell receptor beta chains drawn from one sample of a study of blood T cell repertoires in COVID-19. Assay used: immunoSEQ multiplex PCR; TCRdb lists only in-frame clones, some missing. The sample holds under 60,000 clones, approximately 85% seen once. Sequenced sample: peripheral blood. Receptors originate from a man aged 35-49 years with acute or convalescent COVID-19. Each CDR3 is given with its conserved first and last residue. A D gene is named only where the DNA matches it firmly. Only some rows state a clone size, as once, few, many or a class for expanded clones.

d_call cdr3_length j_call clone_size v_call cdr3_aa cdr3_nt
TRBD1 15 TRBJ2-2 - TRBV7-8 CASSLAGQHTGELFF TGTGCCAGCAGCTTAGCGGGACAGCACACCGGGGAGCTGTTTTTT
- 15 TRBJ2-1 - TRBV7-9 CASGGASSSYNEQFF TGTGCCAGCGGCGGGGCTTCGAGCTCCTACAATGAGCAGTTCTTC
- 16 TRBJ1-1 - TRBV3-1/TRBV3-2 CASSQGTGKRGTEAFF TGTGCCAGCAGCCAAGGTACAGGGAAACGAGGCACTGAAGCTTTCTTT
- 16 TRBJ2-6 - TRBV5-1 CASSSGEARGANVLTF TGCGCCAGCAGCTCCGGGGAAGCGAGAGGGGCCAACGTCCTGACTTTC
- 14 TRBJ1-6 few TRBV2 CASLGVRTDSPLHF TGTGCCAGCCTCGGAGTCCGGACTGATTCACCCCTCCACTTT
- 14 TRBJ1-1 - TRBV5-1 CASAQDGGTPRAFF TGCGCCAGCGCCCAGGACGGGGGTACCCCCAGGGCTTTCTTT
- 10 TRBJ1-2 - TRBV29-1 CSVESSGYTF TGCAGCGTTGAGTCTAGTGGCTACACCTTC
- 16 TRBJ1-6 - TRBV2 CASSGRESVYNSPLHF TGTGCCAGCAGTGGGAGGGAAAGCGTTTATAATTCACCCCTCCACTTT
TRBD1 18 TRBJ1-6 - TRBV3-1/TRBV3-2 CASSQACFSGTDNSPLHF TGTGCCAGCAGCCAAGCCTGTTTCTCCGGGACAGATAATTCACCCCTCCACTTT
- 16 TRBJ1-5 few TRBV6-1 CASSASGGIGNQPQHF TGTGCCAGCAGTGCGTCGGGGGGGATTGGCAATCAGCCCCAGCATTTT
- 11 TRBJ2-7 once TRBV7-8 CASSPGGRQYF TGTGCCAGCAGCCCCGGCGGTCGGCAGTACTTC
- 17 TRBJ2-6 - TRBV4-1 CASSQDTERSGANVLTF TGCGCCAGCAGCCAAGATACCGAGCGCTCTGGGGCCAACGTCCTGACTTTC
- 12 TRBJ1-4 - TRBV19 CASSIRGEKLFF TGTGCCAGTAGTATCCGGGGTGAAAAACTGTTTTTT
TRBD1 16 TRBJ1-2 - TRBV4-3 CASSQGIGQGNYGYTF TGCGCCAGCAGCCAAGGGATCGGACAGGGGAACTATGGCTACACCTTC
TRBD1 16 TRBJ1-1 - TRBV5-1 CASSPLTGGVNTEAFF TGCGCCAGCAGCCCACTTACAGGGGGTGTGAACACTGAAGCTTTCTTT
TRBD1 15 TRBJ2-7 - TRBV5-8 CASSLMDRKTYEQYF TGTGCCAGCAGCTTGATGGACAGGAAAACCTACGAGCAGTACTTC
TRBD1 16 TRBJ1-2 - TRBV6-6 CASRIYQPGQDYGYTF TGTGCCAGCAGGATTTACCAGCCGGGACAGGACTATGGCTACACCTTC
- 15 TRBJ2-2 - TRBV5-1 CASSLPLANTGELFF TGCGCCAGCAGCTTGCCCCTCGCGAACACCGGGGAGCTGTTTTTT
- 15 TRBJ1-6 - TRBV7-9 CASSLWGTQNSPLHF TGTGCCAGCAGCTTGTGGGGGACACAAAATTCACCCCTCCACTTT
- 14 TRBJ1-4 - TRBV18 CASSPQGSNEKLFF TGTGCCAGCTCACCGCAGGGGAGTAATGAAAAACTGTTTTTT
- 13 TRBJ1-1 - TRBV30 CAWSQGANTEAFF TGTGCCTGGAGTCAAGGGGCGAACACTGAAGCTTTCTTT
- 12 TRBJ1-2 - TRBV6-5 CASSYQTGESTF TGTGCCAGCAGTTACCAGACGGGGGAAAGCACCTTC
- 15 TRBJ1-2 - TRBV21-1 CASSNLQGQNYGYTF TGTGCCAGCAGCAACCTACAGGGACAAAACTATGGCTACACCTTC
- 15 TRBJ1-1 - TRBV11-2 CASSLGGTGYTEAFF TGTGCCAGCAGCTTAGGCGGGACGGGGTACACTGAAGCTTTCTTT
- 14 TRBJ2-3 few TRBV5-5 CASSPPMTGDTQYF TGTGCCAGCAGCCCGCCGATGACAGGAGATACGCAGTATTTT
TRBD1 14 TRBJ1-2 - TRBV5-1 CASSPGQGTFGYTF TGCGCCAGCAGCCCGGGACAGGGGACTTTTGGCTACACCTTC
- 14 TRBJ2-3 - TRBV19 CASSIGRDTDTQYF TGTGCCAGTAGTATAGGGCGGGACACAGATACGCAGTATTTT
- 12 TRBJ2-1 - TRBV5-1 CASSETTNSQFF TGCGCCAGCAGCGAGACGACAAACTCCCAGTTCTTC
- 13 TRBJ1-6 - TRBV7-2 CASSITQGSPLHF TGTGCCAGCAGTATAACACAGGGTTCACCCCTCCACTTT
- 16 TRBJ2-5 - TRBV15 CATSRAHRDMRETQYF TGTGCCACCAGCAGAGCGCACAGGGACATGAGGGAGACCCAGTACTTC
- 14 TRBJ2-7 - TRBV6-5 CASSLYRRGYEQYF TGTGCCAGCAGTCTCTACAGGCGAGGCTACGAGCAGTACTTC
TRBD2 16 TRBJ2-1 - TRBV6-2/TRBV6-3 CASSYNLAMGGNEQFF TGTGCCAGCAGTTATAACCTAGCCATGGGGGGGAATGAGCAGTTCTTC
TRBD2 16 TRBJ2-2 - TRBV4-3 CASSPRDYPNTGELFF TGCGCCAGCAGCCCCAGGGACTACCCGAACACCGGGGAGCTGTTTTTT
TRBD2 15 TRBJ2-5 - TRBV6-6 CASSYPSGGTETQYF TGTGCCAGCAGTTACCCTAGCGGGGGGACAGAGACCCAGTACTTC
- 15 TRBJ1-3 few TRBV7-2 CASSRGREAGNTIYF TGTGCCAGCAGTCGTGGCAGGGAAGCTGGAAACACCATATATTTT
- 14 TRBJ1-3 - TRBV6-5 CASIARSSGNTIYF TGTGCCAGCATCGCCCGGAGCTCTGGAAACACCATATATTTT
- 11 TRBJ2-5 - TRBV2 CASSLSETQYF TGTGCCAGCAGTCTTAGCGAGACCCAGTACTTC
- 14 TRBJ1-5 - TRBV24-1 CATSETGGIQPQHF TGTGCCACCAGTGAAACGGGGGGCATCCAGCCCCAGCATTTT
- 14 TRBJ2-3 - TRBV27 CASRRDPRTDTQYF TGTGCCAGCAGGCGGGACCCTCGCACAGATACGCAGTATTTT
TRBD1 12 TRBJ1-2 medium-sized TRBV5-6 CASRDRGHGYTF TGTGCCAGTAGGGACAGGGGGCACGGCTACACCTTC
- 14 TRBJ1-3 - TRBV6-6 CASSYGGDSNTIYF TGTGCCAGCAGTTACGGTGGGGACTCAAACACCATATATTTT
TRBD1 15 TRBJ2-2 - TRBV19 CASSWTGTRTGELFF TGTGCCAGTAGCTGGACAGGGACGAGAACCGGGGAGCTGTTTTTT
- 13 TRBJ2-7 once TRBV5-1 CASSPGHTYEQYF TGCGCCAGCAGCCCGGGACACACATACGAGCAGTACTTC
TRBD1 17 TRBJ2-5 once TRBV3-1/TRBV3-2 CASRRYTGQGHQETQYF TGTGCCAGCAGACGATACACGGGACAGGGGCACCAAGAGACCCAGTACTTC
- 15 TRBJ2-5 few TRBV7-8 CASQEGYQGSETQYF TGTGCCAGTCAGGAGGGTTACCAGGGTAGCGAGACCCAGTACTTC
- 14 TRBJ2-3 - TRBV24-1 CATSRWGHTDTQYF TGTGCCACCAGTCGCTGGGGGCACACAGATACGCAGTATTTT
- 11 TRBJ2-1 - TRBV19 CASVSYNEQFF TGTGCCAGTGTATCCTACAATGAGCAGTTCTTC
- 12 TRBJ2-1 - TRBV19 CASSIEQGRKFF TGTGCCAGTAGTATAGAGCAGGGAAGAAAGTTCTTC
- 15 TRBJ2-7 - TRBV18 CASSPGLDRPYEQYF TGTGCCAGCTCCCCTGGGCTGGACAGACCCTACGAGCAGTACTTC
TRBD1 15 TRBJ2-3 once TRBV6-6 CASSYGTGGTDTQYF TGTGCCAGCAGTTACGGGACAGGGGGCACAGATACGCAGTATTTT
TRBD2 16 TRBJ2-7 - TRBV7-8 CASSPGRGTSDSEQYF TGTGCCAGCAGCCCAGGGCGGGGGACTAGCGATAGCGAGCAGTACTTC
TRBD2 16 TRBJ2-1 - TRBV24-1 CATSDLRGGRYNEQFF TGTGCCACCAGTGACCTACGGGGGGGCCGCTACAATGAGCAGTTCTTC
TRBD1 14 TRBJ1-2 - TRBV19 CASSSRDRVYGYTF TGTGCCAGTAGTAGCCGGGACAGGGTCTATGGCTACACCTTC
- 16 TRBJ1-5 - TRBV23-1 CASSQSVRHPNQPQHF TGCGCCAGCAGTCAATCGGTGAGACACCCAAATCAGCCCCAGCATTTT
- 17 TRBJ1-1 - TRBV4-3 CASSQDSRGGFDTEAFF TGCGCCAGCAGCCAAGATTCTCGTGGCGGTTTTGACACTGAAGCTTTCTTT
- 14 TRBJ2-1 - TRBV7-9 CASSLLRDGGEQFF TGTGCCAGCAGCTTATTGAGGGACGGGGGTGAGCAGTTCTTC
TRBD2 16 TRBJ2-1 - TRBV7-2 CASSLVSGGGTNEQFF TGTGCCAGCAGCTTAGTCAGCGGGGGGGGCACCAATGAGCAGTTCTTC